The rows below give T cell receptor beta chains drawn from one sample of a study of beta chain features in type 1 diabetes. Only in-frame clones appear in the TCRdb table, and some are missing; sequencing was by immunoSEQ multiplex PCR. Among over 120,000 clones listed, over 9.5% were seen once. Sample: naive CD4+ T cells from blood. All receptors derive from a man younger than 35 in good health. Both conserved end residues are part of each CDR3. The listing skips clone size in some rows; elsewhere it reads once, few, many or a size class.

size	V	J	CDR3
few	TRBV6-1	TRBJ1-1	CASSRGLGAFF
-	TRBV9	TRBJ2-2	CASSVVAGITGELFF
few	TRBV5-6	TRBJ1-4	CASSRDRNEKLFF
-	TRBV7-9	TRBJ1-5	CASSLGQGNQPQHF
-	TRBV18	TRBJ2-3	CASSPGLGVTDTQYF
-	TRBV11-2	TRBJ2-7	CASSLGDRGKYEQYF
few	TRBV7-2	TRBJ2-7	CASSFQNYEQYF
-	TRBV11-2	TRBJ2-1	CASSLSRGTSETYNEQFF
-	TRBV14	TRBJ2-5	CASSQQRGGVETQYF
few	TRBV9	TRBJ1-5	CASRRTNNLIYSNQPQHF
-	TRBV6-5	TRBJ2-2	CASSAPGTSPGELFF
-	TRBV5-4	TRBJ1-3	CASSSQLGGAGNTIYF
few	TRBV6-5	TRBJ1-6	CASSYSRRGDSPLHF
-	TRBV5-1	TRBJ2-3	CASKDSASTDTQYF
-	TRBV10-3	TRBJ2-5	CAISELRGGETQYF
few	TRBV6-5	-	CASSYASFYEQYF
-	TRBV9	TRBJ2-7	CASSVATGYEQYF
few	TRBV6-1	TRBJ1-5	CASSGTGKVSQPQHF
few	TRBV15	TRBJ2-4	CATSKPFSSGGKNIQYF
few	TRBV7-2	TRBJ2-3	CASSSRPTSATDTQYF
few	TRBV6-6	TRBJ2-2	CASSYSGTGGTGELFF
few	TRBV5-1	TRBJ1-1	CASSLDGQNTEAFF
-	TRBV15	TRBJ1-5	CATSRGRQGDASQPQHF
-	TRBV7-9	-	CASSPTAGSYEQYF
many	TRBV18	TRBJ2-5	CASSPGQGQETQYF
many	TRBV29-1	TRBJ2-3	CSVDLAGTDTQYF
-	TRBV7-2	TRBJ2-3	CASSIRDTQYF
few	TRBV19	TRBJ1-5	CATNRQNSNQPQHF
few	TRBV4-3	TRBJ1-4	CASRGTGGEKLFF
-	TRBV19	TRBJ2-7	CASSMQGADSYEQYF
-	TRBV7-9	TRBJ1-6	CASSPPGVGASPLHF
many	TRBV11-2	TRBJ2-7	CASSPLGTGPYEQYF
few	TRBV7-6	TRBJ2-5	CASSLDRGQDF
few	TRBV2	TRBJ1-2	CASSRQRANYGYTF
few	TRBV7-2	TRBJ2-3	CASSGGETSGVDTQYF
-	TRBV5-1	TRBJ2-7	CASSYGLEGGEQYF
few	TRBV5-1	TRBJ2-7	CASSLQGGLDEQYF
-	TRBV6-1	TRBJ1-5	CASFRDRVYNQPQHF
few	TRBV7-2	TRBJ1-3	CASSQRVPSGNTIYF
few	TRBV6-6	TRBJ1-2	CASSYSMDRVRGYTF
few	TRBV18	TRBJ2-7	CASSPPRGAHYEQYF
-	TRBV30	TRBJ1-1	CAWSWDRERSEAFF
-	TRBV5-1	TRBJ2-5	CASSLRTSGGEETQYF
-	TRBV7-7	TRBJ2-3	CASSPPGTGDTDTQYF
-	TRBV4-3	TRBJ2-4	CASSRTSGGALDIQYF
few	TRBV10-1	TRBJ2-7	CASSETSRGREGEQYF
-	TRBV9	TRBJ1-2	CASSAPGTGIYGYTF
few	TRBV11-2	TRBJ2-7	CASSLDRVAGDLEQYF
few	TRBV18	TRBJ1-4	CASSPGTANEKLFF
-	TRBV19	TRBJ2-3	CASSIWQGEADTQYF